The 24 T cell receptor beta chains presented below share a single source sample, sequenced in a study of identical twins. TCRdb reanalysed the 5' RACE reads using MiXCR and keeps one entry per CDR3 protein. The sample includes fewer than 900,000 distinct CDR3 sequences, 15% to 20% of them seen just once. The same sample was also studied in work on T cells expressing NK-cell markers.

Sequencing input: PBMCs. These receptors were obtained from a woman aged 18 to 35 in good health.

The table lists this clonotype with a few counts. This chain uses TRBV5-6 with TRBJ2-3; TRBD2 matches at 11 bases. Unmatched junction bases numbered 8, after V lost 5 bases and J lost 6 bases. The germline V gene has CDR1 SGHDT and CDR2 YYEEEE. The CDR3 loop spans 15 amino acids. CDR3 sequence reads: CASRETSGGGDTQYF. The CDR3 region has the DNA TGTGCCAGCAGGGAAACTAGCGGGGGTGGCGATACGCAGTATTTT.

This clonotype has a handful of counts. The chain links TRBV10-3 to TRBJ2-3; 13 bases line up with TRBD2. The germline V gene has CDR1 ENHRY and CDR2 SYGVKD. The trim removed 6 bases at V and 6 bases at J, leaving 12 bases unmatched. This CDR3 is built from 17 residues. CDR3 residues: CAIRNIGTSGKLDTQYF. DNA of the CDR3: TGTGCCATCAGAAACATAGGGACTAGCGGGAAACTGGATACGCAGTATTTT.

In this sample, this clonotype turned up a few times. This chain uses TRBV5-1 with TRBJ2-7, with D possibly matching TRBD1 (7 bases). V was shortened by 0 bases and J by 2 bases, with 12 bases between the two germline ends. Germline-derived CDR1 and CDR2 are SGHRS and YFSETQ. This CDR3 comprises 15 residues. This CDR3 reads CASSLGAGQTYEQYF. In nucleotides, the CDR3 is TGCGCCAGCAGCTTGGGTGCGGGACAGACCTACGAGCAGTACTTC.

This clonotype was seen just once. This chain uses TRBV11-2 with TRBJ2-2; 7 bases align to TRBD1. The CDR3 runs 14 residues. The V gene end was trimmed by 3 bases and the J gene end by 4 bases; junction bases not matched to a gene: 2. The germline CDR1 and CDR2 sequences are SGHAT and FQNNGV. The CDR3 coding sequence is TGTGCCAGCAGCTTGCCAGGGGGCACCGGGGAGCTGTTTTTT. This translates into CASSLPGGTGELFF. The full variable domain, completed using reference TRBV11-2 and TRBJ2-2, is EAGVAQSPRYKIIEKRQSVAFWCNPISGHATLYWYQQILGQGPKLLIQFQNNGVVDDSQLPKDRFSAERLKGVDSTLKIQPAKLEDSAVYLCASSLPGGTGELFFGEGSRLTVL.

V usage is TRBV29-1 and J usage is TRBJ2-1; 8 bases align to TRBD2. Unmatched junction bases numbered 9, after V lost 8 bases and J lost 0 bases. From germline, CDR1 is SQVTM and CDR2 ANQGSEA. This CDR3 has 15 residues. CDR3 nucleotide sequence: TGCAGCTGTAGCGGGGACCGTAGCTCCTACAATGAGCAGTTCTTC. Residues: CSCSGDRSSYNEQFF.

The CDR3 sequence is CASRLGQSSYTF. The CDR3 DNA reads as TGTGCCAGCAGGTTGGGACAGTCGAGCTACACCTTC. V gene TRBV9 combines with J gene TRBJ1-2, with 7 bases aligning to TRBD1. Trimming removed 5 bases from V and 9 bases from J; junction bases left unmatched: 7. Looked up from germline, CDR1 is SGDLS and CDR2 is YYNGEE. This CDR3 has 12 residues.

There are a few counts of this clonotype. The CDR3 region has the DNA TGCGCCAGCAGCTTGGGCCCTAGCGGGGGGGCCTACAATGAGCAGTTCTTC. This codes for CASSLGPSGGAYNEQFF. The genes are TRBV5-1 and TRBJ2-1; TRBD2 aligns across 12 bases. V lost 0 bases, J lost 2 bases, and 3 bases stayed unmatched. The CDR3 is 17 amino acids. Germline loops: CDR1 SGHRS, CDR2 YFSETQ. The full variable domain, its missing parts supplied by reference TRBV5-1 and TRBJ2-1, is KAGVTQTPRYLIKTRGQQVTLSCSPISGHRSVSWYQQTPGQGLQFLFEYFSETQRNKGNFPGRFSGRQFSNSRSEMNVSTLELGDSALYLCASSLGPSGGAYNEQFFGPGTRLTVL.

The chain combines TRBV20-1 with TRBJ2-2, with D unclear. Trimming removed 2 bases at V and 0 bases at J, with 7 bases between. The CDR3 has 14 residues. Germline CDR1 and CDR2: DFQATT and SNEGSKA (reference sequence). The CDR3 reads CSARRQPNTGELFF. The CDR3 DNA follows: TGCAGTGCTAGAAGGCAGCCGAACACCGGGGAGCTGTTTTTT.

This chain joins TRBV27 and TRBJ2-1, with 9 bases identical to TRBD1. Germline V CDR1 and CDR2: MNHEY, SMNVEV (reference sequence). The V and J ends lost 2 bases and 8 bases, in that order; junction bases with no gene match: 4. CDR3 length: 14 residues. CDR3 DNA sequence: TGTGCCAGCAGTTTAGCGACAGGGGGACATGAGCAGTTCTTC. It yields the protein CASSLATGGHEQFF.

This clonotype was counted between two and nine times. The gene calls are TRBV18 and TRBJ2-5; no firm D call. Trimming took 2 bases from V and 5 from J, leaving 12 bases between them. This CDR3 has 14 amino acids. CDR1 and CDR2 from the germline V gene are KGHSH and LQKENI. CDR3: CASSPGLGRETQYF. CDR3 sequence (DNA): TGTGCCAGCTCACCAGGCCTAGGACGTGAGACCCAGTACTTC. The complete variable domain, with remaining parts taken from reference TRBV18 and TRBJ2-5, reads NAGVMQNPRHLVRRRGQEARLRCSPMKGHSHVYWYRQLPEEGLKFMVYLQKENIIDESGMPKERFSAEFPKEGPSILRIQQVVRGDSAAYFCASSPGLGRETQYFGPGTRLLVL.

This clonotype was counted only a few times. DNA for the CDR3: TGTGCCAGCGGGAATAGCAATCAGCCCCAGCATTTT. Translation: CASGNSNQPQHF. The V gene is TRBV7-9, the J gene TRBJ1-5, with no clear D. Trimming took off 8 bases at V and 0 bases at J, with 5 bases between the two ends. There are 12 residues in the CDR3. CDR1 and CDR2 from the germline V gene are SEHNR and FQNEAQ (reference sequence).

This clonotype was recorded many times. The genes are TRBV18 and TRBJ2-7; 12 positions agree with TRBD2. V shed 1 base and J 0 bases; nucleotides not matched to a gene: 4. The CDR3 covers 17 residues. The germline V gene encodes CDR1 KGHSH and CDR2 LQKENI. CDR3 residues: CASSPRSTSGSSYEQYF. The CDR3 DNA follows: TGTGCCAGCTCACCACGGTCGACTAGCGGGAGCTCCTACGAGCAGTACTTC.

This clonotype has more than one count but fewer than ten. This rearrangement joins TRBV6-4 to TRBJ2-3; TRBD1 matches 9 bases. The CDR3 has 16 residues. With V trimmed by 4 bases and J by 1 base, 6 bases remained unmatched. The germline CDR1 and CDR2 sequences are MRHNA and SNTAGT. CDR3 amino acids: CASSAATGGGTDTQYF. In DNA, the CDR3 is TGTGCCAGCAGTGCAGCTACAGGGGGCGGCACAGATACGCAGTATTTT.

Note on this clonotype: At one end, the junction sequence differs from germline, possibly due to a read error. V usage is TRBV7-9 and J usage is TRBJ2-3, with a tentative D call TRBD2 (6 bases). Per the germline V gene, CDR1 is SEHNR and CDR2 is FQNEAQ (reference sequence). The CDR3 runs to 14 residues. The CDR3 protein is CASSILDPGGEQCF. For the CDR3, the DNA is TGTGCCAGCAGCATCCTGGACCCCGGGGGAGAGCAGTGTTTT.

The chain carries TRBV27 and TRBJ2-2, with 8 bases lining up with TRBD2. After removal of 4 bases from V and 5 bases from J, the junction contained 12 bases not matched to a gene. In germline, CDR1 is MNHEY, CDR2 SMNVEV (reference sequence). This CDR3 spans 17 amino acids. The CDR3 reads CASSYLAGHGPTGELFF. CDR3 nucleotide sequence: TGTGCCAGCAGTTATTTAGCGGGACATGGACCTACCGGGGAGCTGTTTTTT.

This clonotype was seen more than once but under ten times. CDR3 nucleotides: TGTGCCAGCAGCCCCCCTCTCGGGACTAGCGGTATCAATGAGCAGTTCTTC. This sequence encodes CASSPPLGTSGINEQFF. The rearrangement joins TRBV9 to TRBJ2-1; 11 nucleotides match TRBD2. The CDR3 is 17 amino acids. Germline CDR1 and CDR2: SGDLS and YYNGEE. The V gene end was trimmed by 4 bases and the J gene end by 6 bases; junction bases not matched to a gene: 12.

V gene TRBV12-3 or TRBV12-4 combines with J gene TRBJ2-3; D is tentatively TRBD1 or TRBD2 (6 bases each). CDR3 size: 15 residues. Trimming removed 2 bases from V and 6 bases from J, with 15 bases in between. DNA of the CDR3: TGTGCCAGCAGTTTAAGGGGGACTTCATTGGATACGCAGTATTTT. Translation: CASSLRGTSLDTQYF.

This clonotype was observed a few times. DNA for the CDR3: TGCGCCAGCGGCCCGGGGGAACTTAGCTATGGCTACACCTTC. This gives the protein CASGPGELSYGYTF. The V and J genes are TRBV5-1 and TRBJ1-2; D is perhaps TRBD1 (5 bases). Per germline, CDR1 SGHRS and CDR2 YFSETQ. This CDR3 comprises 14 residues. Trimming shortened V by 7 bases and J by 4 bases, and 17 bases separated the two germline ends.

This clonotype came up a few times. The chain employs TRBV6-5 and TRBJ1-2, with a tentative D call TRBD1 (5 bases). V lost 2 bases and J 7 bases, leaving 17 bases between the germline ends. The CDR3 loop spans 15 amino acids. Per germline, CDR1 MNHEY and CDR2 SVGAGI. In DNA form, the CDR3 reads TGTGCCAGCAGTTACACCCCACCAGGGATCGGTGGCTACACCTTC. This translates into CASSYTPPGIGGYTF.

This chain uses TRBV21-1 with TRBJ2-7; TRBD1, the D gene given by the table, was not confirmed from the DNA. TRBV21-1 is assigned pseudogene status. The CDR3 consists of 17 residues. CDR3 loop: CASSKALMGHPSYEQYF. Here the CDR3 DNA reads TGTGCCAGCAGCAAAGCTTTAATGGGACACCCCTCCTACGAGCAGTACTTC.

J is TRBJ2-7 and V is TRBV11-2; 7 positions match TRBD1. Germline CDR1 is SGHAT and CDR2 is FQNNGV. The trim removed 4 bases at V and 1 base at J, leaving 4 bases unmatched. There are 14 residues in the CDR3. CDR3 loop: CASSWDRQSYEQYF. The DNA of the CDR3 is TGTGCCAGCAGCTGGGACAGACAATCCTACGAGCAGTACTTC.

This clonotype has just a few counts. The chain joins TRBV3-1 to TRBJ2-4; 7 bases are shared with TRBD2. The CDR3 is made up of 15 amino acids. V dropped 5 bases and J dropped 8; count of bases not matched to a gene: 12. Germline loops: CDR1 LGHDT, CDR2 YNNKEL (reference sequence). CDR3 DNA: TGTGCCAGCAGCATGACTGACGGGGGAGGGGACATTCAGTACTTC. This sequence encodes CASSMTDGGGDIQYF.

This clonotype was counted a few times. This sequence joins TRBV7-2 and TRBJ2-1; D may be TRBD1 or TRBD2 (5 bases each). Germline assignment: CDR1 SGHTA and CDR2 FQGNSA. The V and J ends lost 4 bases and 15 bases respectively, with 16 bases between them. CDR3 length equals 12 residues. The CDR3 loop is CASSYLSGTPFF. DNA of the CDR3: TGTGCCAGCAGCTACCTTTCCGGGACGCCGTTCTTC. Filled out from reference TRBV7-2 and TRBJ2-1, the complete variable domain reads GAGVSQSPSNKVTEKGKDVELRCDPISGHTALYWYRQSLGQGLEFLIYFQGNSAPDKSGLPSDRFSAERTGGSVSTLTIQRTQQEDSAVYLCASSYLSGTPFFGPGTRLTVL.

The rearrangement joins TRBV20-1 to TRBJ2-3; 13 bases are shared with TRBD2. Germline trimming cut 0 bases from V and 6 bases from J; bases unmatched to any gene: 6. This CDR3 is built from 16 residues. CDR1 and CDR2 (germline): DFQATT, SNEGSKA (reference sequence). The CDR3 DNA sequence: TGCAGTGCTAGAGACCGGACTAGCGGGAGTTGGGATACGCAGTATTTT. Translated, it gives CSARDRTSGSWDTQYF.